These 2 T cell receptor beta chains came from one sample sequenced in a study of blood T cell repertoires in COVID-19. The assay was immunoSEQ multiplex PCR, and TCRdb's table has in-frame clones only and misses some. The sample records approximately 260,000 clones, 82% being singletons. The sample taken for sequencing was peripheral blood. The receptors originated from a woman aged 55-69 years with active or convalescent COVID-19.

The DNA of the CDR3 is TGCGCCAGCAGCCCTGGGGGACAGAAAGAGACCCAGTACTTC. Amino acid sequence: CASSPGGQKETQYF. This chain joins TRBV5-1 and TRBJ2-5; 7 bases are a match to TRBD1. J gave up 3 bases and V 4 bases, and 6 bases lay outside the gene matches. Germline assignment: CDR1 SGHRS and CDR2 YFSETQ. This CDR3 is 14 amino acids long.

This chain connects TRBV6-1 to TRBJ2-3; unclear D gene. Germline V gives CDR1 MNHNS, CDR2 SASEGT. The V end lost 5 bases, the J end lost 2 bases, and 11 bases lay between the germline ends. The CDR3 is 14 residues long. The CDR3 bases are TGTGCCAGCAGTTTGTTGGCGGACACAGATACGCAGTATTTT. Protein: CASSLLADTDTQYF.